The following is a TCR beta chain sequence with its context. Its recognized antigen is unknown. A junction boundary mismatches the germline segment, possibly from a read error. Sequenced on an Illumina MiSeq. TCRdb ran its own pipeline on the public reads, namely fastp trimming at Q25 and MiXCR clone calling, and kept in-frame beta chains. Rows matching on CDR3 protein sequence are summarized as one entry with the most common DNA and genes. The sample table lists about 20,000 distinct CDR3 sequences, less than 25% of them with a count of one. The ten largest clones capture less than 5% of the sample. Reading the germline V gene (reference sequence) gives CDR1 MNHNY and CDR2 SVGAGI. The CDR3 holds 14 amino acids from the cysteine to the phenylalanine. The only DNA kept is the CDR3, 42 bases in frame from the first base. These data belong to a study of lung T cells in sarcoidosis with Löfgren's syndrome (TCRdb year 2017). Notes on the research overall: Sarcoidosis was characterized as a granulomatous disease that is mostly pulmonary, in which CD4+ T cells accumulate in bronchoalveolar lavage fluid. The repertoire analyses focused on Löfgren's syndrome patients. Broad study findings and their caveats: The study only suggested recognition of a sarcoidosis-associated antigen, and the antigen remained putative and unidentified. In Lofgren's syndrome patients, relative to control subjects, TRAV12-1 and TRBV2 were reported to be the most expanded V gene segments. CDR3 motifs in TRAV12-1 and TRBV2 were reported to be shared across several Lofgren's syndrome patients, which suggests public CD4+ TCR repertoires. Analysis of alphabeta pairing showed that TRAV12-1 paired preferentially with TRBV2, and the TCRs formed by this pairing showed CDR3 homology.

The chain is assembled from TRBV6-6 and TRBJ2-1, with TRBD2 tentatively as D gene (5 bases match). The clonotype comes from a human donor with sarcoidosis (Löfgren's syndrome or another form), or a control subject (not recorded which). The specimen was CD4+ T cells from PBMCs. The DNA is TGTGTCAGCAGTGAGTATGACGGGGTTAATGAGCAGTTCTTC. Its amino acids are CVSSEYDGVNEQFF.